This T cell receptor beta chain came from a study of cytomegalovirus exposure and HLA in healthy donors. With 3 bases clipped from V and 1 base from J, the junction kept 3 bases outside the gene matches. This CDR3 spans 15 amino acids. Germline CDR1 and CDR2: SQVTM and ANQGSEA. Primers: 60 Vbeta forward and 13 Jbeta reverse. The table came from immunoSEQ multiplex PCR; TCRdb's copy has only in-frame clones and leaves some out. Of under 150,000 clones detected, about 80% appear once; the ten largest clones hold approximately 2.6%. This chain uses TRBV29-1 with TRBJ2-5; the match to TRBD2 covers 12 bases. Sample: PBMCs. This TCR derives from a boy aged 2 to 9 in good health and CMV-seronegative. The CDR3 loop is CSVDGTSGFQETQYF. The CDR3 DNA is TGCAGCGTTGATGGGACTAGCGGGTTCCAAGAGACCCAGTACTTC.